This T cell receptor beta chain was recovered during a study of glioma-infiltrating T cells. Overall study findings and caveats: Above-expected tissue-blood divergence occurred in all gliomas, most in low-grade ones. CDR3 overlap between tissue and blood was very small.

TCR alpha and beta CDR3 regions were amplified from RNA using iRepertoire nested multiplex PCR. Tissue mRNA or PBMC total RNA, roughly 90-450 ng, went into one-step reverse transcription and amplification. TCRdb re-derived calls from the multiplex PCR reads in MiXCR, one entry per CDR3 protein. The table records about 110,000 distinct CDR3 sequences, 25% to 30% of them present only once. Between the trimmed V and J ends, which lost 0 bases and 10 bases, there was a span of 16 bases. Germline V gene sequence: CDR1 SQVTM, CDR2 ANQGSEA. The CDR3 is 14 amino acids. This clonotype was detected only a few times. Its antigen is unknown.

The TCR sequence derives from a human donor with low-grade glioma or glioblastoma, undergoing nonglioma brain surgery, or in good health (not recorded which). Sequenced: glioma tissue, nonneoplastic brain tissue, or PBMCs (not recorded which). The chain couples TRBV29-1 to TRBJ2-1; D may be TRBD1 (6 bases). For the CDR3, the DNA is TGCAGCGTTGAAGATTTGGGACACCCGAACGAGCAGTTCTTC. As protein: CSVEDLGHPNEQFF.